The rows below give T cell receptor beta chains drawn from one sample of a study of control samples from healthy donors and cancer patients. Sequenced by immunoSEQ multiplex PCR; TCRdb stores in-frame clones only, minus some. The table has about 120,000 clones, 88% seen once. Material for sequencing was blood. The receptors originated from a woman in her sixties or seventies in good health. Both conserved end residues are part of each CDR3. A D gene is named only where the DNA matches it firmly. Some rows mark clone size as missing; the rest say once, few, many or name a class of expanded clone.

V,D,J,size,DNA,CDR3
TRBV7-8,NA,TRBJ2-2,NA,TGTGCCAGCAGCCGACCTAGAACCGGGGAGCTGTTTTTT,CASSRPRTGELFF
TRBV21-1,NA,TRBJ1-3,few,TGTGCCAGCAGCAAAAAGGGGGTTACGGTATTTGGAAACACCATATATTTT,CASSKKGVTVFGNTIYF
TRBV24-1,NA,TRBJ2-5,NA,TGTGCCACCAGTGACTCGGGACGGATACAAGAGACCCAGTACTTC,CATSDSGRIQETQYF
TRBV5-4,NA,TRBJ1-6,NA,TGTGCCAGCAGCTTGGGTAACCCAACGAATTCACCCCTCCACTTT,CASSLGNPTNSPLHF
TRBV19,NA,TRBJ2-1,NA,TGTGCCAGTAGTAACCCCAGGGTCCTGGACAATGAGCAGTTCTTC,CASSNPRVLDNEQFF
TRBV6-1,TRBD2,TRBJ2-3,NA,TGTGCCAGCAGTGGGGGGACTAGCGGGGGCGCAGATACGCAGTATTTT,CASSGGTSGGADTQYF
TRBV7-9,NA,TRBJ1-3,NA,TGTGCCAGCAGCGCCACCAGGGCGAACACCATATATTTT,CASSATRANTIYF
TRBV19,NA,TRBJ2-7,NA,TGTGCCAGTAGTAAAGGGGGATTAGGCGAGCAGTACTTC,CASSKGGLGEQYF
TRBV5-1,TRBD1,TRBJ2-7,NA,TGCGCCAGCAGCTTGGAGTCCTTCAGACAGGGGGGCTACGAGCAGTACTTC,CASSLESFRQGGYEQYF
TRBV4-2,TRBD1,TRBJ1-1,NA,TGTGCCAGCAGCCAAGGGGACAGGGACACTGAAGCTTTCTTT,CASSQGDRDTEAFF
TRBV5-1,NA,TRBJ1-3,NA,TGCGCCAGCAGCTTGGCCCGGCCTCGGGCTGGAAACACCATATATTTT,CASSLARPRAGNTIYF
TRBV5-8,NA,TRBJ1-5,NA,TGTGCCAGCAGCTTCGACAATCAGCCCCAGCATTTT,CASSFDNQPQHF
TRBV4-1,TRBD1,TRBJ2-6,NA,TGCGCCAGCAGCCAGACCGGGACAGGGGGGTCTGGGGCCAACGTCCTGACTTTC,CASSQTGTGGSGANVLTF
TRBV2,NA,TRBJ1-5,NA,TGTGCCAGCAGATTCGATGCCCTTGTAAGCAATCAGCCCCAGCATTTT,CASRFDALVSNQPQHF
TRBV5-1,TRBD2,TRBJ2-3,NA,TGCGCCAGCAGCAAGCGGACTAGCGGGGGGCGGAGCACAGATACGCAGTATTTT,CASSKRTSGGRSTDTQYF
TRBV24-1,NA,TRBJ1-4,NA,TGTGCCACCAGTGACAGGCGGGCTAATGAAAAACTGTTTTTT,CATSDRRANEKLFF
TRBV5-1,NA,TRBJ1-1,NA,TGCGCCAGCAGCTCGCAGGGTCCTGAAGCTTTCTTT,CASSSQGPEAFF
TRBV10-3,TRBD1,TRBJ1-2,NA,TGTGCCATCAGTGAGTCCGCAGGACAGGGGAAGCGTGGCTACACCTTC,CAISESAGQGKRGYTF
TRBV19,NA,TRBJ2-2,NA,TGTGCCAGTAGTATGGGGGGACAACTCTACACCGGGGAGCTGTTTTTT,CASSMGGQLYTGELFF
TRBV19,TRBD2,TRBJ2-7,NA,TGTGCCAGTAGTATAGTGTCCGGGGGGGACGAGCAGTACTTC,CASSIVSGGDEQYF
TRBV6-5,NA,TRBJ1-4,NA,TGTGCCAGCAGTTCAGAGACACGGCAACTGTTTTTT,CASSSETRQLFF
TRBV4-1,NA,TRBJ1-2,NA,TGCGCCAGCAGCCAAGATCCGGACCACAGCTATGGCTACACCTTC,CASSQDPDHSYGYTF
TRBV5-4,NA,TRBJ2-3,NA,TGTGCCAGCATGGACCCTAGCAAAAATACAGATACGCAGTATTTT,CASMDPSKNTDTQYF
TRBV11-2,NA,TRBJ1-1,NA,TGTGCCAGCAGCTTAATAATATCTGAAGCTTTCTTT,CASSLIISEAFF
TRBV6-6,NA,TRBJ1-1,NA,TGTGCCAGCAGACCGGACAGTCTCGCTGAAGCTTTCTTT,CASRPDSLAEAFF
TRBV11-1,TRBD2,TRBJ2-5,NA,TGTGCCAGCAGCCGGGGGGAAGCGGAGACCCAGTACTTC,CASSRGEAETQYF
TRBV2,TRBD2,TRBJ2-5,NA,TGTGCCGGAGAATATAGCGGGGGCGGAGAGACCCAGTACTTC,CAGEYSGGGETQYF
TRBV6-5,NA,TRBJ2-3,NA,TGTGCCAGCAGTTCGCCGGGACGGAGTGTGTCAGATACGCAGTATTTT,CASSSPGRSVSDTQYF
TRBV9,NA,TRBJ1-5,few,TGTGCCAGCAGCACCGGACTTGGTGGGAGCAATCAGCCCCAGCATTTT,CASSTGLGGSNQPQHF
TRBV3-1/TRBV3-2,NA,TRBJ1-4,NA,TGTGCCAGCAGCCAAGAGGGGAAGGGTGGTAAACTGTTTTTT,CASSQEGKGGKLFF
TRBV6-2/TRBV6-3,NA,TRBJ2-3,few,TGTGCCAGCAGTTACTCGGGAAGGGACACAGATACGCAGTATTTT,CASSYSGRDTDTQYF
TRBV9,TRBD1,TRBJ1-1,NA,TGTGCCAGCAGCCCACAGGGGGCGCTGAACACTGAAGCTTTCTTT,CASSPQGALNTEAFF
TRBV4-3,NA,TRBJ2-5,NA,TGCGCCAGCAGCCAAGTCCCCGCCGGGGAGACCCAGTACTTC,CASSQVPAGETQYF
TRBV12-3/TRBV12-4,NA,TRBJ2-1,NA,TGTGCCAGCAGGGCGGGGCCCAATGAGCAGTTCTTC,CASRAGPNEQFF
TRBV5-1,NA,TRBJ2-2,few,TGCGCCAGCAGCTTGAGAGGGAACACGAACACCGGGGAGCTGTTTTTT,CASSLRGNTNTGELFF
TRBV4-3,NA,TRBJ2-7,NA,TGCGCCAGCAGCCCTTCTTCGGTCACTCCGACCTACGAGCAGTACTTC,CASSPSSVTPTYEQYF
TRBV12-3/TRBV12-4,NA,TRBJ1-4,NA,TGTGCCAGCAGGATACAGAAAAAACTGTTTTTT,CASRIQKKLFF
TRBV7-2,NA,TRBJ2-1,NA,TGTGCCAGCAGCTTAAAGGGTCTAAGGTACAATGAGCAGTTCTTC,CASSLKGLRYNEQFF
TRBV10-3,NA,TRBJ1-4,NA,TGTGCCATCAGAGACGGTGTTAATGAAAAACTGTTTTTT,CAIRDGVNEKLFF
TRBV19,NA,TRBJ1-4,few,TGTGCCAGTAGGAGAGTCGGGGGGCGCGAGAATGAAAAACTGTTTTTT,CASRRVGGRENEKLFF
TRBV9,NA,TRBJ2-7,NA,TGTGCCAGCAGCCCTCAGCAGGACGAGCAGTACTTC,CASSPQQDEQYF
TRBV5-5,NA,TRBJ1-2,NA,TGTGCCAGCAGCTTAGAGACCAGAGGAGCTAACTATGGCTACACCTTC,CASSLETRGANYGYTF
TRBV5-1,TRBD2,TRBJ2-2,NA,TGCGCCAGCAGTCCGAGAAGCGGGGCCTCTGGGGGGACCGGGGAGCTGTTTTTT,CASSPRSGASGGTGELFF
TRBV7-2,NA,TRBJ2-7,NA,TGTGCCAGCAGCCCAGCAGGCACTGACGAGCAGTACTTC,CASSPAGTDEQYF
TRBV7-2,NA,TRBJ2-7,once,TGTGCCAGCAGCCCAGAAGTGACCAGGACGCAGTACTTC,CASSPEVTRTQYF
TRBV10-1,TRBD1,TRBJ1-5,NA,TGCGCCAGCTCAACAAAGGGACAGGGGGCATGGCAGCCCCAGCATTTT,CASSTKGQGAWQPQHF
TRBV29-1,TRBD1,TRBJ1-5,NA,TGCAGCGTTGGACAGGGTGTGAACCAGCCCCAGCATTTT,CSVGQGVNQPQHF
TRBV5-3,TRBD1,TRBJ2-6,few,TGTGCCAGAAGCCCCGACAGGGTAGGGGCTGGGGCCAACGTCCTGACTTTC,CARSPDRVGAGANVLTF
TRBV25-1,TRBD2,TRBJ2-1,NA,TGTGCCAGCAGTGAAACGAGGGCGGGGGGGCTACGTGAGCAGTTCTTC,CASSETRAGGLREQFF
TRBV7-9,TRBD1,TRBJ1-2,once,TGTGCCAGCAGTACCGGGACAGGGTATGGCTACACCTTC,CASSTGTGYGYTF
TRBV9,NA,TRBJ1-3,NA,TGTGCCAGCAGCGTACGACAGAACACCATATATTTT,CASSVRQNTIYF
TRBV7-9,NA,TRBJ1-6,NA,TGTGCCAGCAGCTCCAGAAACAACAATTCACCCCTCCACTTT,CASSSRNNNSPLHF
TRBV7-9,TRBD2,TRBJ2-2,NA,TGTGCCAGCATAAGCGGGGGGGCGAACACCGGGGAGCTGTTTTTT,CASISGGANTGELFF
TRBV18,NA,TRBJ1-1,NA,TGTGCCAGCTCACCACGGGGGAGGACTGAAGCTTTCTTT,CASSPRGRTEAFF